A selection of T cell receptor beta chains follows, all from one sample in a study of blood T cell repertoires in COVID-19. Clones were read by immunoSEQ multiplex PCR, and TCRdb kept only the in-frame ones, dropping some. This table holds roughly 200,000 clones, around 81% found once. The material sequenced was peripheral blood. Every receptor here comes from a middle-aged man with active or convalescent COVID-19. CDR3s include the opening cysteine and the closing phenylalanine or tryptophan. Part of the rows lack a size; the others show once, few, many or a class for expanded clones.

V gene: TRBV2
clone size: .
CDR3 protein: CASSTRGSSYNSPLHF

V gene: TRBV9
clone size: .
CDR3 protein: CASSDPRTEANYGYTF

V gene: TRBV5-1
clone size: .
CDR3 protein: CASSLDQGTNYGYTF

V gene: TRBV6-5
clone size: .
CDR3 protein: CASRLPGQGDNEQFF

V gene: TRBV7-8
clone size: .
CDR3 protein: CASSLDLGALGQYF

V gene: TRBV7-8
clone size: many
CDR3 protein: CASSLVPGSNQPQHF

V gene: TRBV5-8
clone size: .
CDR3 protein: CARGTAVNEKLFF

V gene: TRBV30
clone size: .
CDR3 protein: CAWSVDGGNTEAFF

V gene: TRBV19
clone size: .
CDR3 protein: CASSPTRAGGQPQHF

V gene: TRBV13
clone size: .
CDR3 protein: CASSLRSRGEKLFF

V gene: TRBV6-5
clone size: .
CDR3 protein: CASSYSAGPDTQYF

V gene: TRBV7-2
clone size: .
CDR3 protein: CASSLGTSSYNEQFF

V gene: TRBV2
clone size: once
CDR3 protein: CASSVGQGVIYGYTF

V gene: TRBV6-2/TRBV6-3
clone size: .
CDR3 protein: CASSYHGQGKNIQYF

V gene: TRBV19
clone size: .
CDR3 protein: CASSMAQGFQPQHF

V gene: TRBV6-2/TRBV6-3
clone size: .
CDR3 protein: CASSYRTGYDPYEQYF

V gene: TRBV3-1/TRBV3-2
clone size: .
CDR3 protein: CASSQEWATEAFF

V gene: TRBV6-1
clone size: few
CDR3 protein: CASSEGGGNTEAFF

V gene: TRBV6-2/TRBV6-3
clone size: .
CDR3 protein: CASSYRRQGATGANVLTF

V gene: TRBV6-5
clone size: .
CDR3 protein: CASSSLWSGGNNEQFF

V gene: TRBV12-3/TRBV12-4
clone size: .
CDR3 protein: CASSLLQIQPQHF

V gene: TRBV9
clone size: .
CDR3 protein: CASSVAGASGGSTDTQYF

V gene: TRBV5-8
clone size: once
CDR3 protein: CASSLVWADTEAFF

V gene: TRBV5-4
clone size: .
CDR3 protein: CASSGSSGVETQYF

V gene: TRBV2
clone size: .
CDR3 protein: CASSDPGTGGILGQPQHF

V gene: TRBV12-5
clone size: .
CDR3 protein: CASGLSSTDTQYF

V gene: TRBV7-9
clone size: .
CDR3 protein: CASSERQTVTDTQYF

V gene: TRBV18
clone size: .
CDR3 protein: CASSEANQPQHF

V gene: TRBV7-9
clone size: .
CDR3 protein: CASSPVRGLEAFF

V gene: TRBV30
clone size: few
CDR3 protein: CAWSSQNTGELFF

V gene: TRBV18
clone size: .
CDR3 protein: CASSPDRVSTGELFF

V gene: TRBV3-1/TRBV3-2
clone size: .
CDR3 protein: CASSQDGRASQYF

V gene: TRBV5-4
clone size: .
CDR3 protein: CASSPDRVYNEQFF

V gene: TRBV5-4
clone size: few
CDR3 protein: CASSPTSGMTQYF

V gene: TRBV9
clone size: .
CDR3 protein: CASSPGTGTYQPQHF

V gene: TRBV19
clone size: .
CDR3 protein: CASSIDRSGTTNTGELFF

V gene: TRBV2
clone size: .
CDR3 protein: CASIPGGSNYGYTF

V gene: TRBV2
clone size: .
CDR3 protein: CASTERGGITGELFF

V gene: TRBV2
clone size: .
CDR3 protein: CASSGGDRALYEQYF

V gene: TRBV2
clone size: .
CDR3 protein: CASTQRQGKQPQHF

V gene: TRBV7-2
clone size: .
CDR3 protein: CASSHPGGNQPQHF

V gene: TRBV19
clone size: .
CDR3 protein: CASNAGLHARYGYTF

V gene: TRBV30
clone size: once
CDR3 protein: CAWSGQGNQPQHF

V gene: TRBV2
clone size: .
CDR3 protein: CASGQGNQPQHF

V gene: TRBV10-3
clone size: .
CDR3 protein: CAGGQGSSNSPLHF

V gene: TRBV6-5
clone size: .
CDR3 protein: CASSSRQGGDTQYF

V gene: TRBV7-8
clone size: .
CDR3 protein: CASSLRQEAEAFF

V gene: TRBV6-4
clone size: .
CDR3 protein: CASSDSGQGRHEQFF

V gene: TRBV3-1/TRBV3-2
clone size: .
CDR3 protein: CASSRVFGFREKNEQFF

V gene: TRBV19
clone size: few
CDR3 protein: CASSIQRQGRLFF